These 10 T cell receptor beta chains were sequenced from one sample in a study of tumor and adjacent non-tumor tissue in lung cancer. This sample's RNA came from whole unsorted tissue. The library came from three nested PCR rounds adapted from ARM-PCR protocols. TCRdb re-called the multiplex PCR reads through MiXCR, storing one row per CDR3 protein. The data show more than 120,000 distinct CDR3 sequences, around two thirds seen once. The sample comprised lung tumor tissue. Receptors originate from a man in his fifties or sixties with small cell lung cancer.

This clonotype was detected once. In this CDR3 the conserved last residue, phenylalanine or tryptophan, is missing, so a read error is likely. The chain joins TRBV12-3 or TRBV12-4 to TRBJ1-2, with 7 nucleotides matching TRBD1. This CDR3 has 12 residues. Unmatched junction bases numbered 7, after V lost 5 bases and J lost 10 bases. The CDR3 DNA follows: TGTGCCAGCAGTAGTATACAGGGGATCTACACCATC. Translating gives CASSSIQGIYTI.

On this clonotype itself: Its ends do not fully match the called genes, so a read error is possible. This chain connects TRBV6-6 to TRBJ2-1; 14 positions match TRBD2. The CDR3 spans 15 residues. In germline, CDR1 is MNHNY, CDR2 SVGAGI (reference sequence). CDR3 region: CASRPGLAGVNEQLF. In DNA form, the CDR3 reads TGTGCCAGCAGACCGGGACTAGCGGGAGTCAATGAACAGTTATTC.

This clonotype has just a few counts. This chain links TRBV28 with TRBJ2-7, with D possibly being TRBD2 (7 bases). Germline CDR1 reads MDHEN; CDR2 reads SYDVKM. The length of the CDR3 is 14 residues. Trimming removed 7 bases at V and 6 bases at J, with 19 bases between. CDR3 amino acids: CASNRRGGAREQYF. The CDR3 DNA follows: TGTGCCAGCAATAGACGAGGGGGGGCTCGCGAGCAGTACTTC.

This clonotype was observed once. The V call is TRBV12-3 or TRBV12-4, the J call TRBJ2-3; no definite D call. V lost 3 bases to trimming and J lost 4 bases, with 17 bases between them. The CDR3 contains 16 residues. The CDR3 is CASSLGSKGSSDTQYF. The CDR3 bases are TGTGCCAGCAGTTTGGGGTCGAAAGGTTCATCAGATACGCAGTATTTT.

V and J are TRBV5-4 and TRBJ2-5; D remains ambiguous. The germline CDR1 and CDR2 sequences are SGHNT and YYREEE (reference sequence). CDR3 length: 14 residues. Trimming cost V 3 bases and J 0 bases, with 9 bases left between them. In DNA, the CDR3 is TGTGCCAGCAGCTCGGACGTATACCAAGAGACCCAGTACTTC. Its translation is CASSSDVYQETQYF. The variable domain in full, with the rest retrieved from reference TRBV5-4 and TRBJ2-5, is ETGVTQSPTHLIKTRGQQVTLRCSSQSGHNTVSWYQQALGQGPQFIFQYYREEENGRGNFPPRFSGLQFPNYSSELNVNALELDDSALYLCASSSDVYQETQYFGPGTRLLVL.

Concerning this clonotype: The germline gene is not matched at one end of the junction; a read error may be the cause. J is TRBJ1-1 and V is TRBV20-1, with 8 bases matching TRBD1. The length of the CDR3 is 13 residues. From germline, CDR1 is DFQATT and CDR2 SNEGSKA (reference sequence). The CDR3 protein is CSAPGQVRTEVFF. The DNA of the CDR3 is TGCAGTGCTCCGGGACAGGTGAGGACTGAAGTTTTCTTT.

On this clonotype: It may be a read error: a sequence one base away is much more abundant. The V gene is TRBV12-3 or TRBV12-4, the J gene TRBJ1-4; possibly TRBD1 for D (5 bases). Between the trimmed V and J ends, which lost 6 bases and 8 bases, there was a span of 16 bases. CDR3 length: 14 residues. The CDR3: CASSSLGAVEKLFF. In nucleotides, the CDR3 is TGTGCCAGCAGCAGCCTCGGGGCAGTGGAAAAACTGTTTTTT.

This clonotype was observed a few times. The CDR3 reads CASSLWGQGAKNIQYF. The DNA of the CDR3 is TGTGCCAGCAGTTTATGGGGACAGGGAGCCAAAAACATTCAGTACTTC. The rearrangement uses TRBV28 and TRBJ2-4; TRBD1 matches 9 bases. Germline V CDR1 and CDR2: MDHEN, SYDVKM. The CDR3 spans 16 residues. The V segment lost 0 bases and the J segment 0 bases; nucleotides outside the gene matches: 0.

On this clonotype: A much larger clone lies a single base off, so this may be a read error. CDR3 nucleotides: TGTGCCAGCAGCCAAGGACCTGTGTATGATACGCAGTATTTT. Protein product: CASSQGPVYDTQYF. The V call is TRBV5-5, the J call TRBJ2-3; D gene uncertain. V lost 4 bases and J 6 bases, leaving 15 bases between the germline ends. The CDR3 is 14 residues long. CDR1 is SGHKS and CDR2 is YYEKEE in the germline V gene (reference sequence).

The chain links TRBV6-6 to TRBJ2-1; D perhaps matches TRBD1 (5 bases). V lost 5 bases and J lost 8, with 16 bases in between. CDR1 MNHNY and CDR2 SVGAGI come from the germline V gene (reference sequence). The CDR3 consists of 14 residues. In DNA form, the CDR3 reads TGTGCCAGCAGTATCCAGGGCCAGTGGGATGAGCAGTTCTTC. Protein: CASSIQGQWDEQFF.